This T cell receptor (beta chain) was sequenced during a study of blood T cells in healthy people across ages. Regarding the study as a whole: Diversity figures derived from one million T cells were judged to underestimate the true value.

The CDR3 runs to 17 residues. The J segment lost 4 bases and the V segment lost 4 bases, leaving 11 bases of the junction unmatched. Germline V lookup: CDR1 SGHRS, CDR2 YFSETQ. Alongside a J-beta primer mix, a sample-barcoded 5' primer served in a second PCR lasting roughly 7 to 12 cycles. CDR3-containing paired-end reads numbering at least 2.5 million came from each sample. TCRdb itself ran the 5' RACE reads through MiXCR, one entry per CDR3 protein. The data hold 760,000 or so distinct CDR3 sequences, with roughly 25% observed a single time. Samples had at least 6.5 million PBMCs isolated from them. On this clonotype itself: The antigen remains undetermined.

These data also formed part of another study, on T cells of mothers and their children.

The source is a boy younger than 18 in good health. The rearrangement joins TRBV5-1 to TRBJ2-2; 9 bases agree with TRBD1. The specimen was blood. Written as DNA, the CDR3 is TGCGCCAGCAGCCTCATTCCCGGGACAGGGTCCACCGGGGAGCTGTTTTTT. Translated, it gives CASSLIPGTGSTGELFF.